This is a list of T cell receptor beta chains from one sample in a study of T cell changes during pregnancy in multiple sclerosis. Assay used: immunoSEQ multiplex PCR; TCRdb lists only in-frame clones, some missing. The repertoire holds tens of thousands of clones, with over 85% as singletons. The sequenced sample was peripheral blood, obtained in the third trimester of pregnancy. All receptors come from a female donor in good health, enrolled as a control in a pregnancy study. The CDR3 runs from the conserved cysteine through the conserved F or W. The D gene is left open where the match is weak. Where a row states a size, it is once, few, many or the class of an expanded clone; other rows omit it.

J	V	size	D	DNA	CDR3
TRBJ2-3	TRBV2	.	.	TGTGCCAGCAATGTGGTCAGCGCAGATACGCAGTATTTT	CASNVVSADTQYF
TRBJ1-5	TRBV15	once	.	TGTGCCACCAGCAGAGATCGCGGCCAGGGCTATCAGCCCCAGCATTTT	CATSRDRGQGYQPQHF
TRBJ2-7	TRBV10-3	.	TRBD2	TGTGCCATCAGTGAGTCGAGTATGAAGTGGGAGGGCAACGAGCAGTACTTC	CAISESSMKWEGNEQYF
TRBJ2-7	TRBV29-1	.	.	TGCAGCGTCCGACATGGGGAGCAGTACTTC	CSVRHGEQYF
TRBJ2-7	TRBV2	.	.	TGTGCCAGCAGTGAATTAGCTTACGAGCAGTACTTC	CASSELAYEQYF
TRBJ2-2	TRBV5-1	.	TRBD1	TGCGCCAGCAGACCAGGGGGCGGAACCGGGGAGCTGTTTTTT	CASRPGGGTGELFF
TRBJ2-1	TRBV4-2	.	TRBD2	TGTGCCAGCAGCGGGGGCGGACTAGCGGTGAGCAATGAGCAGTTCTTC	CASSGGGLAVSNEQFF
TRBJ1-1	TRBV18	.	.	TGTGCCAGCTCACCTAGCGGGAACACTGAAGCTTTCTTT	CASSPSGNTEAFF
TRBJ2-1	TRBV18	.	TRBD2	TGTGCCAGCTCACCACTAACTAGCGGGAGCTCCTACAATGAGCAGTTCTTC	CASSPLTSGSSYNEQFF
TRBJ1-4	TRBV6-5	.	.	TGTGCCAGCAGTCGCAGGGGAGTGGACGAAAAACTGTTTTTT	CASSRRGVDEKLFF
TRBJ2-2	TRBV5-4	.	.	TGTGCCAGCAGCTTGGACAGGGCAGGGATCGGGGAGCTGTTTTTT	CASSLDRAGIGELFF
TRBJ2-2	TRBV4-1	.	TRBD2	TGCGCCAGCAGCCAACCCGCGGGGGCGAACACCGGGGAGCTGTTTTTT	CASSQPAGANTGELFF
TRBJ2-1	TRBV11-3	.	TRBD2	TGTGCCAGCAGTTGGGACTCGGGGGGTGAGCAGTTCTTC	CASSWDSGGEQFF
TRBJ2-7	TRBV6-5	.	.	TGTGCCAGCAGTTACGTCGGGGGTCAGTACGAGCAGTACTTC	CASSYVGGQYEQYF
TRBJ2-7	TRBV28	.	.	TGTGCCAGCAGTCTGACCGGGACATCCTACGAGCAGTACTTC	CASSLTGTSYEQYF
TRBJ2-1	TRBV11-2	.	TRBD2	TGTGCCAGCAGCTTAGGGGAGCGGGAAGATGGGGAGCAGTTCTTC	CASSLGEREDGEQFF
TRBJ1-2	TRBV28	once	TRBD1	TGTGCCAGCAGTTTGGTCCAGGGGGCTATAAGTGAGGGCTACACCTTC	CASSLVQGAISEGYTF
TRBJ2-2	TRBV7-2	.	TRBD1	TGTGCCAGCAGCCCGGACAGGGGGCACACCGGGGAGCTGTTTTTT	CASSPDRGHTGELFF
TRBJ2-1	TRBV28	.	.	TGTGCCAGCAGTACCCGTTCGGGGATTTTCTACAATGAGCAGTTCTTC	CASSTRSGIFYNEQFF
TRBJ2-3	TRBV6-5	.	.	TGTGCCAGCAGTTACTCGCTAGCTCGGGCAGATACGCAGTATTTT	CASSYSLARADTQYF
TRBJ2-5	TRBV30	.	.	TGTGCCTGGAGTTCAGGGGAAGAGACCCAGTACTTC	CAWSSGEETQYF
TRBJ2-5	TRBV5-1	.	.	TGCGCCAGCAGCTTGGGACAAAGAGAGACCCAGTACTTC	CASSLGQRETQYF
TRBJ2-2	TRBV5-1	.	TRBD1	TGCGCCAGCAGCTTGGTGGGGACAGAGGGCGGGGAGCTGTTTTTT	CASSLVGTEGGELFF
TRBJ1-2	TRBV5-1	.	TRBD1	TGCGCCAGCAGCTTGGACAGGGGTGGAGGTTATGGCTACACCTTC	CASSLDRGGGYGYTF
TRBJ1-1	TRBV11-2	.	.	TGTGCCAGCAGCCTGACAGGCCCGAACACTGAAGCTTTCTTT	CASSLTGPNTEAFF
TRBJ2-7	TRBV10-3	.	TRBD2	TGTGCCACCAACCGACTAGCGGGTTTATACGAGCAGTACTTC	CATNRLAGLYEQYF